The rows below give T cell receptor beta chains drawn from one sample of a study of Graves' ophthalmopathy and Graves' hyperthyroidism. A single record per CDR3 protein comes from TCRdb applying MiXCR to the multiplex PCR reads. The sample consists of 450,000 to 600,000 distinct CDR3 sequences, less than 45% of them appearing once. The sequenced sample consisted of peripheral blood or thyroid tissue (not recorded which). Source of these receptors: an adult man with Graves' hyperthyroidism. Each CDR3 is given with its conserved first and last residue. The D gene is left open where the match is weak. Size values are once, few and many counts, or a class for expanded clones, and some rows have none.

clone_size,j_call,d_call,v_call,cdr3_aa,cdr3_nt
.,TRBJ2-5,.,TRBV2,CASSEIGVSWEETQYF,TGTGCCAGCAGTGAAATTGGAGTCAGTTGGGAAGAGACCCAGTACTTC
once,TRBJ1-2,.,TRBV10-3,CAISEEQGGGYTF,TGTGCCATCAGTGAGGAACAGGGAGGTGGCTACACCTTC
few,TRBJ2-5,.,TRBV27,CASSLIHGETQYF,TGTGCCAGCAGTTTAATACACGGAGAGACCCAGTACTTC
.,TRBJ1-5,TRBD1,TRBV7-2,CASSFGQAGQGGWPQHF,TGTGCCAGCAGCTTCGGACAGGCGGGGCAGGGGGGATGGCCCCAGCATTTT
.,TRBJ2-5,.,TRBV29-1,CSVVSRLKETQYF,TGCAGCGTTGTTAGCCGGTTAAAAGAGACCCAGTACTTC
.,TRBJ1-2,.,TRBV7-3,CASSPPFGYTF,TGTGCCAGCAGCCCACCTTTTGGCTACACCTTC
many,TRBJ1-1,.,TRBV5-1,CASSIQGGDEAFF,TGCGCCAGCAGCATACAGGGTGGGGACGAAGCTTTCTTT
many,TRBJ2-7,.,TRBV28,CASSFLGIGEQYF,TGTGCCAGCAGTTTTCTGGGTATCGGCGAGCAGTACTTC
many,TRBJ1-1,.,TRBV7-8,CASSSTGGVDTEAFF,TGTGCCAGCAGCTCAACAGGTGGAGTGGACACTGAAGCTTTCTTT
.,TRBJ2-2,.,TRBV3-1,CASSQDQAGAGGELFF,TGCGCCAGCAGCCAAGATCAGGCGGGGGCCGGCGGGGAGCTGTTTTTT
many,TRBJ1-1,.,TRBV6-4,CATVTRAVRVLYTEAFF,TGTGCCACAGTCACTAGGGCAGTTCGGGTCCTCTACACTGAAGCTTTCTTT
few,TRBJ2-5,.,TRBV19,CASSKPHQGVRKETQYF,TGTGCCAGTAGTAAACCCCATCAGGGAGTACGAAAAGAGACCCAGTACTTC
.,TRBJ1-4,.,TRBV20-1,CSATAGFNEKLFF,TGCAGTGCTACGGCAGGGTTTAATGAAAAACTGTTTTTT